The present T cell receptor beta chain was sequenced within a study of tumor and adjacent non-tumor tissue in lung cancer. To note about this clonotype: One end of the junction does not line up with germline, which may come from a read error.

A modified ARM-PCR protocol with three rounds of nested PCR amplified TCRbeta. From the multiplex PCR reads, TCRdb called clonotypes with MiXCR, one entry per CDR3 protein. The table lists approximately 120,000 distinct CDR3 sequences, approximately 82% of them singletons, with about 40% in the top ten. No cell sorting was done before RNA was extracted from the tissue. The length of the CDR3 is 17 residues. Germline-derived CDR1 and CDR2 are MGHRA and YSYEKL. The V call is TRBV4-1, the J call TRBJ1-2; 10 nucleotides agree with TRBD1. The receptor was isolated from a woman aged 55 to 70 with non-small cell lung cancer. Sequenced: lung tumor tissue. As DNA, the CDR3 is TGCGCCAGCAGGAGTCCCGGAGGACAGGGGGGGGACTATTGCTACACCTTC. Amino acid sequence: CASRSPGGQGGDYCYTF.